The TCR beta chain under discussion was sequenced for a study of shared clonotypes between healthy human individuals. Points from the study as a whole: The four-donor shared clonotypes exceeded non-shared clonotypes in generation probability, with non-shared ones scoring lower.

Germline values: CDR1 SGHTA, CDR2 FQGTGA. J gave up 2 bases and V 5 bases, and 6 bases lay outside the gene matches. This CDR3 comprises 14 residues. The assay was immunoSEQ multiplex PCR, and TCRdb's table has in-frame clones only and misses some. The sample lists approximately 2.1 million clones; over 85% were seen once. Regarding this clone: As yet, its antigen is unknown.

This sequence was found in a man between 18 and 35 years old in good health. Some clones in this sample may be carry-over from other donors' samples. Sequences were obtained from naive CD4+ T cells from PBMCs. Described subset: CD45RA+ positively selected. The chain couples TRBV7-3 to TRBJ2-7; 7 nucleotides match TRBD2. The CDR3, as DNA: TGTGCCAGCAGCCCTACGGGACTACCCTACGAGCAGTACTTC. Its translation is CASSPTGLPYEQYF. Complete variable domain (other parts from reference TRBV7-3 and TRBJ2-7): GAGVSQTPSNKVTEKGKYVELRCDPISGHTALYWYRQSLGQGPEFLIYFQGTGAADDSGLPNDRFFAVRPEGSVSTLKIQRTERGDSAVYLCASSPTGLPYEQYFGPGTRLTVT.